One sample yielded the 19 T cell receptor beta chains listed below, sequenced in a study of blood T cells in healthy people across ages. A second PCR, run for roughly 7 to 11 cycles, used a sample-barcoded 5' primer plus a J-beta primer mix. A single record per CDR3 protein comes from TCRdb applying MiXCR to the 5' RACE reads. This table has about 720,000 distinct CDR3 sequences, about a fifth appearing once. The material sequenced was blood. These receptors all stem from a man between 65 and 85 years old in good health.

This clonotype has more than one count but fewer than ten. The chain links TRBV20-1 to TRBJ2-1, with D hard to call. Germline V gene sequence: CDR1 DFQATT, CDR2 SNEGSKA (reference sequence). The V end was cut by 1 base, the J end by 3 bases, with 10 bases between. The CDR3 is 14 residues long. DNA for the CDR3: TGCAGTGCTAGAGCTTCGCCGGACTACAATGAGCAGTTCTTC. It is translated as CSARASPDYNEQFF.

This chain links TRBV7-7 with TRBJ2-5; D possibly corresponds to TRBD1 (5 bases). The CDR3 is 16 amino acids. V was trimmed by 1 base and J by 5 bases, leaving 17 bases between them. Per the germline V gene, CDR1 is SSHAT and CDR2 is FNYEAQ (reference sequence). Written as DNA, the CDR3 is TGTGCCAGCAGCTTAGGGTCAGGGCTGATTCCGGAGACCCAGTACTTC. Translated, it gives CASSLGSGLIPETQYF.

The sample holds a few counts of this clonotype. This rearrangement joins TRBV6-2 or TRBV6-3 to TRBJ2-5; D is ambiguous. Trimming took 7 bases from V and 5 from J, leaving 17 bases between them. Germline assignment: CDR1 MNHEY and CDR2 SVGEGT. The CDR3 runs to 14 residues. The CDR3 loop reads CASNEFPIGETQYF. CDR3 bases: TGTGCCAGCAACGAATTTCCAATCGGGGAGACCCAGTACTTC.

The CDR3, as DNA: TGTGCCAGCAGCGTAGGAAGCGGCCCCTACGAGCAGTACTTC. This encodes CASSVGSGPYEQYF. The rearrangement links TRBV9 to TRBJ2-7; D perhaps matches TRBD2 (5 bases). CDR1 SGDLS and CDR2 YYNGEE come from the germline V gene. V was shortened by 0 bases and J by 2 bases, with 9 bases between the two germline ends. The CDR3 is 14 residues long.

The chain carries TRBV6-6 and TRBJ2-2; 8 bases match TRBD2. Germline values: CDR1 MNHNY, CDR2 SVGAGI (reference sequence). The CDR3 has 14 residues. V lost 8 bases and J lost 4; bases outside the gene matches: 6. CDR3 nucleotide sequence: TGTGCCAGCCAGGTAGCGGGGTTCACCGGGGAGCTGTTTTTT. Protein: CASQVAGFTGELFF.

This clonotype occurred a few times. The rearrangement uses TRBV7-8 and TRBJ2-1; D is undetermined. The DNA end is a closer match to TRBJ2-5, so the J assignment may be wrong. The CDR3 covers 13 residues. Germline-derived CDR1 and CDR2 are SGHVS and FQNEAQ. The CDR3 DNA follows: TGTGCCAGCAGCTTAATCCGGCAGCAAACCCAGTACTTC. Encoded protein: CASSLIRQQTQYF.

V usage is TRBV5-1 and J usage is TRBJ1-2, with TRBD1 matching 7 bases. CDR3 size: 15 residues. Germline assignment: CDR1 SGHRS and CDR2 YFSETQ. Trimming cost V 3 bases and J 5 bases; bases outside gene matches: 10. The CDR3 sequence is CASSWGTAAGYGYTF. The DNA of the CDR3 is TGCGCCAGCAGCTGGGGGACAGCCGCTGGTTATGGCTACACCTTC.

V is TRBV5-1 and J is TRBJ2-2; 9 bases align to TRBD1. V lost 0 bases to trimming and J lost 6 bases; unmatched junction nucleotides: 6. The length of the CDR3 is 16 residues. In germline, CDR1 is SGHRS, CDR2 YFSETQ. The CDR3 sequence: CASSLATGGAAGELFF. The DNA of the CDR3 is TGCGCCAGCAGCTTGGCTACAGGGGGCGCCGCCGGGGAGCTGTTTTTT. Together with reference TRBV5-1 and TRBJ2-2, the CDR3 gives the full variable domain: KAGVTQTPRYLIKTRGQQVTLSCSPISGHRSVSWYQQTPGQGLQFLFEYFSETQRNKGNFPGRFSGRQFSNSRSEMNVSTLELGDSALYLCASSLATGGAAGELFFGEGSRLTVL.

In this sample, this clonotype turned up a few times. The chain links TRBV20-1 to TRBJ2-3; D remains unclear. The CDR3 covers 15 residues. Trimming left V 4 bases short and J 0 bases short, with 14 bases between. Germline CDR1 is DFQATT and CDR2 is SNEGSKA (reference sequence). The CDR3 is CSANLAQISTDTQYF. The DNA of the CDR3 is TGCAGTGCTAACTTAGCCCAAATTAGCACAGATACGCAGTATTTT.

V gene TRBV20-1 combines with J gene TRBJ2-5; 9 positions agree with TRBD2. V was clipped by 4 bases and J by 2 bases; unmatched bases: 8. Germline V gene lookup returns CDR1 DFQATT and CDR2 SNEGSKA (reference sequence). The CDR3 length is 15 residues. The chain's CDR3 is CSANGALAGQETQYF. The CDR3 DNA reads TGCAGTGCTAACGGGGCTCTAGCGGGACAAGAGACCCAGTACTTC.

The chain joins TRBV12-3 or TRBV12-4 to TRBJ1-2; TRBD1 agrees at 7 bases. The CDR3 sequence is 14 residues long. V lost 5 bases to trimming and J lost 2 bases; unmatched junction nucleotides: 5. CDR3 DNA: TGTGCCAGCAGTCCGCCGACAGGGAACTATGGCTACACCTTC. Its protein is CASSPPTGNYGYTF.

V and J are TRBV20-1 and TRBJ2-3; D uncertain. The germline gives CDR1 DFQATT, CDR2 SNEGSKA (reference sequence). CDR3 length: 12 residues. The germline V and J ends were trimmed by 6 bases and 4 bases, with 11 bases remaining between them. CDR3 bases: TGCAGTGCCCCACTGGGTTCAGATACGCAGTATTTT. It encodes CSAPLGSDTQYF.

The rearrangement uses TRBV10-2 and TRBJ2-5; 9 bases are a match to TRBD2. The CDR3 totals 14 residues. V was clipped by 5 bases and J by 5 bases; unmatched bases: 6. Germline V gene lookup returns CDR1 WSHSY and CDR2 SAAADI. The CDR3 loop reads CASSSIGLAETQYF. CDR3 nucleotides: TGCGCCAGCAGTTCCATCGGACTAGCGGAGACCCAGTACTTC.

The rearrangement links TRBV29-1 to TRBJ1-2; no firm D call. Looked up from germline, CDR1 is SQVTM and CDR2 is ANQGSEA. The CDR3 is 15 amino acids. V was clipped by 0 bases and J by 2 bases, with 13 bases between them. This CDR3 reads CSVEERGRTNYGYTF. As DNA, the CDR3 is TGCAGCGTTGAAGAGCGAGGACGGACGAACTATGGCTACACCTTC.

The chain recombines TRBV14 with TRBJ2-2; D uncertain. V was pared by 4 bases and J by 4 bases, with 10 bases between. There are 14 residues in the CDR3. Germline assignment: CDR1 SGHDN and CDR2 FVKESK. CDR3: CASSRTRTTGELFF. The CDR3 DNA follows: TGTGCCAGCAGCCGGACCCGGACCACCGGGGAGCTGTTTTTT. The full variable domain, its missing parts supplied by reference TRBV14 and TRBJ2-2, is EAGVTQFPSHSVIEKGQTVTLRCDPISGHDNLYWYRRVMGKEIKFLLHFVKESKQDESGMPNNRFLAERTGGTYSTLKVQPAELEDSGVYFCASSRTRTTGELFFGEGSRLTVL.

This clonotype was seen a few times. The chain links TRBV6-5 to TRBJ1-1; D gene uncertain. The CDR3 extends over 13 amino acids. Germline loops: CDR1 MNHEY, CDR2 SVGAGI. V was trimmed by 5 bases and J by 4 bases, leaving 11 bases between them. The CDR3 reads CASSNTRGTEAFF. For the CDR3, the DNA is TGTGCCAGCAGTAACACTCGAGGCACTGAAGCTTTCTTT.

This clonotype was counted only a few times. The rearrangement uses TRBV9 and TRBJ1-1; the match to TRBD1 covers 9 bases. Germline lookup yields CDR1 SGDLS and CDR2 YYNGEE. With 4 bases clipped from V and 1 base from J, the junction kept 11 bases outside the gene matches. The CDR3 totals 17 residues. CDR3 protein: CASSPEQGAEANTEAFF. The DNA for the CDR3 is TGTGCCAGCAGCCCCGAACAGGGGGCGGAAGCGAACACTGAAGCTTTCTTT.

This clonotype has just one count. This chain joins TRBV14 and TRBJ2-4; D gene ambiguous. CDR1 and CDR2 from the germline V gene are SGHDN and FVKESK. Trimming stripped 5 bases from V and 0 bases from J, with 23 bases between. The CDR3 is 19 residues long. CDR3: CASSKYHQNQDLAKNIQYF. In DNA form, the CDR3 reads TGTGCCAGCAGCAAATACCACCAAAATCAAGATCTAGCCAAAAACATTCAGTACTTC. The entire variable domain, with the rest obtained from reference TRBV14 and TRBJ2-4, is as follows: EAGVTQFPSHSVIEKGQTVTLRCDPISGHDNLYWYRRVMGKEIKFLLHFVKESKQDESGMPNNRFLAERTGGTYSTLKVQPAELEDSGVYFCASSKYHQNQDLAKNIQYFGAGTRLSVL.

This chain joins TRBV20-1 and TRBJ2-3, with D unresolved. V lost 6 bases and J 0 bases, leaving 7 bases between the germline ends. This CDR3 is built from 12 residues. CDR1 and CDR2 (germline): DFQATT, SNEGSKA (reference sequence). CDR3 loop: CSAELSTDTQYF. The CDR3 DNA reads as TGCAGTGCCGAGCTTAGCACAGATACGCAGTATTTT.